The 29 T cell receptor beta chains below come from one sample, sequenced in a study of cytomegalovirus exposure and HLA in healthy donors. The protocol was immunoSEQ multiplex PCR, while the TCRdb copy is restricted to in-frame clones and leaves out a portion. Counted here are around 150,000 clones, 75% to 90% occurring once; the ten biggest clones make up more than 2%. The sequencing input was PBMCs. The receptors were sampled from a woman aged 18-35 years in good health and CMV-seronegative.

A few counts support this clone. V usage is TRBV28 and J usage is TRBJ1-2; no definite D call. V was trimmed by 3 bases and J by 0 bases, leaving 5 bases between them. The CDR3 spans 13 residues. Germline V gene sequence: CDR1 MDHEN, CDR2 SYDVKM. The CDR3 nucleotides are TGTGCCAGCAGTTTGCGAACTAACTATGGCTACACCTTC. It translates to CASSLRTNYGYTF.

This clone appeared a single time. This chain connects TRBV7-9 to TRBJ1-2; 8 bases agree with TRBD1. This CDR3 is 15 amino acids long. The germline gives CDR1 SEHNR, CDR2 FQNEAQ (reference sequence). Trimming at V came to 5 bases and at J to 8 bases, leaving 13 bases not matched to a gene. CDR3 coding DNA: TGTGCCAGCAGCCCCTCGGGACAGGTAGTTTCAGGCTACACCTTC. Translation gives CASSPSGQVVSGYTF.

This clone appeared a few times. This rearrangement joins TRBV6-4 to TRBJ2-1; 14 bases map to TRBD2. The CDR3 is 15 residues long. V lost 0 bases, J lost 8 bases, and 0 bases stayed unmatched. Germline lookup yields CDR1 MRHNA and CDR2 SNTAGT. The CDR3 sequence: CASSDSTSGGDEQFF. The CDR3 DNA sequence: TGTGCCAGCAGTGACTCGACTAGCGGGGGGGATGAGCAGTTCTTC.

CDR3 region: CASSLGPGQGGWGPYEQYF. The CDR3, as DNA: TGTGCCAGCAGCTTGGGACCGGGACAGGGGGGATGGGGACCCTACGAGCAGTACTTC. The chain uses TRBV5-6 and TRBJ2-7, with 11 nucleotides matching TRBD1. Germline CDR1 and CDR2: SGHDT and YYEEEE. Trimming at V came to 0 bases and at J to 2 bases, leaving 13 bases not matched to a gene. CDR3 size: 19 residues.

This chain links TRBV4-1 with TRBJ1-2, with unresolved D. Germline V gives CDR1 MGHRA, CDR2 YSYEKL. The CDR3 runs to 17 residues. Trimming took off 0 bases at V and 0 bases at J, with 14 bases between the two ends. In nucleotides, the CDR3 is TGCGCCAGCAGCCAAGACCCAGATCTCTCCCCTAACTATGGCTACACCTTC. Its protein is CASSQDPDLSPNYGYTF.

The chain couples TRBV27 to TRBJ2-1; D gene ambiguous. V was cut by 0 bases and J by 5 bases, with 8 bases left in between. Germline V gene lookup returns CDR1 MNHEY and CDR2 SMNVEV (reference sequence). This CDR3 spans 14 amino acids. CDR3 loop: CASSLSPQNNEQFF. Here the CDR3 DNA reads TGTGCCAGCAGTTTATCTCCACAGAACAATGAGCAGTTCTTC.

The chain recombines TRBV7-2 with TRBJ1-3; 7 bases line up with TRBD1. The V and J ends lost 5 bases and 8 bases, in that order; junction bases with no gene match: 6. In germline, CDR1 is SGHTA, CDR2 FQGNSA. The CDR3 is 13 amino acids. The CDR3 nucleotides are TGTGCCAGCAGCGTTGAACAGGGGTACACCATATATTTT. This sequence encodes CASSVEQGYTIYF.

There are a few counts of this clone. CDR3 sequence (DNA): TGTGCCAGCAGCCGGGGTCCCCCATCCTACGAGCAGTACTTC. It translates to CASSRGPPSYEQYF. The rearrangement uses TRBV7-9 and TRBJ2-7; the D gene is possibly TRBD2 (5 bases). In germline, CDR1 is SEHNR, CDR2 FQNEAQ (reference sequence). Trimming pared 5 bases from V and 1 base from J, leaving 12 bases between. The CDR3 runs to 14 residues.

The gene calls are TRBV7-8 and TRBJ2-1; TRBD2 might be the D (5 bases). The V and J ends lost 4 bases and 12 bases respectively, with 22 bases between them. The germline CDR1 and CDR2 sequences are SGHVS and FQNEAQ. The CDR3 contains 15 residues. CDR3 protein: CASSSGNEEVRGQFF. The CDR3, as DNA: TGTGCCAGCAGCTCGGGGAACGAAGAGGTTCGGGGGCAGTTCTTC.

This chain links TRBV11-3 with TRBJ2-5, with 9 positions matching TRBD1. CDR3 length: 16 amino acids. V dropped 4 bases and J dropped 0; count of bases not matched to a gene: 6. Germline-derived CDR1 and CDR2 are SGHNT and YENEEA. The CDR3 nucleotides read TGTGCCAGCAGCTCAAGGACAGGGGACGACCAAGAGACCCAGTACTTC. Residues: CASSSRTGDDQETQYF. Supplemented by reference TRBV11-3 and TRBJ2-5, the full variable domain reads EAGVVQSPRYKIIEKKQPVAFWCNPISGHNTLYWYLQNLGQGPELLIRYENEEAVDDSQLPKDRFSAERLKGVDSTLKIQPAELGDSAVYLCASSSRTGDDQETQYFGPGTRLLVL.

The V call is TRBV5-1, the J call TRBJ2-3, with TRBD2 matching over 9 bases. The CDR3 sequence is 17 residues long. V gave up 4 bases and J gave up 5 bases; unmatched junction bases: 14. Germline V gene sequence: CDR1 SGHRS, CDR2 YFSETQ. CDR3 region: CASSPSLSGRERDTQYF. CDR3 bases: TGCGCCAGCAGCCCCTCCCTTAGCGGGAGAGAACGAGATACGCAGTATTTT.

The chain links TRBV4-2 to TRBJ2-7, with 7 bases lining up with TRBD1. Per the germline V gene, CDR1 is LGHNA and CDR2 is YNFKEQ. Trimming removed 4 bases from V and 5 bases from J; junction bases left unmatched: 14. The CDR3 runs 16 residues. The CDR3 sequence: CASSRRTGAQGHEQYF. CDR3 nucleotides: TGTGCCAGCAGCCGCCGAACAGGGGCCCAAGGCCACGAGCAGTACTTC.

The chain has TRBV4-3 and TRBJ2-2, with D perhaps matching TRBD1 (5 bases). Trimming stripped 3 bases from V and 6 bases from J, with 8 bases between. The CDR3 contains 13 residues. The germline gives CDR1 LGHNA, CDR2 YSLEER. Here the CDR3 reads CASSHPGSGELFF. CDR3 coding DNA: TGCGCCAGCAGCCACCCAGGGTCCGGGGAGCTGTTTTTT.

This rearrangement joins TRBV27 to TRBJ2-7, with D perhaps matching TRBD1 (6 bases). This CDR3 spans 14 amino acids. Trimming left V 3 bases short and J 5 bases short, with 14 bases between. Germline loops: CDR1 MNHEY, CDR2 SMNVEV (reference sequence). As DNA, the CDR3 is TGTGCCAGCAGTTTGCGAACAGGGAACCACGAGCAGTACTTC. Its protein product is CASSLRTGNHEQYF.

The chain links TRBV6-1 to TRBJ2-5; D is possibly TRBD2 (6 bases). The ends were cut back, 2 bases at V and 2 bases at J, with 12 bases in the middle. This CDR3 spans 15 amino acids. The germline V gene encodes CDR1 MNHNS and CDR2 SASEGT. CDR3 residues: CASSEFVGGQETQYF. DNA of the CDR3: TGTGCCAGCAGTGAATTCGTGGGGGGACAAGAGACCCAGTACTTC.

V is TRBV29-1 and J is TRBJ1-2, with TRBD1 as a possible D gene (5 bases). This CDR3 region has 14 residues. The germline V gene has CDR1 SQVTM and CDR2 ANQGSEA. Trimming removed 4 bases from V and 10 bases from J, with 22 bases in between. The CDR3 sequence: CSVGARRHLGLYTF. In DNA form, the CDR3 reads TGCAGCGTTGGTGCTCGACGACATCTGGGGCTCTACACCTTC.

The count of this clone is one. The chain is built from TRBV9 and TRBJ1-2; the D is unclear. The CDR3 length is 14 residues. The V gene lost 4 bases and the J gene lost 5 bases, with 15 bases spanning the gap. Germline lookup yields CDR1 SGDLS and CDR2 YYNGEE. The CDR3: CASSRGPGLYGYTF. CDR3 nucleotide sequence: TGTGCCAGCAGCCGAGGGCCAGGACTTTATGGCTACACCTTC.

This clone was seen only once. The chain employs TRBV5-8 and TRBJ1-2; D might be TRBD1 (6 bases). V lost 3 bases to trimming and J lost 2 bases, with 17 bases between them. The germline CDR1 and CDR2 sequences are SGHTS and YDEGEE. The CDR3 runs to 16 residues. CDR3 sequence: CASSSSYAGVNYGYTF. The CDR3 DNA reads as TGTGCCAGCAGCTCCTCTTACGCAGGGGTGAACTATGGCTACACCTTC.

The J gene is TRBJ2-1, the V gene TRBV30; 7 nucleotides line up with TRBD2. The CDR3 contains 12 residues. V lost 3 bases, J lost 7 bases, and 3 bases stayed unmatched. Germline V CDR1 and CDR2: GTSNPN, SVGIG (reference sequence). The CDR3 sequence is CAWRGLTNEQFF. The CDR3 bases are TGTGCCTGGAGGGGACTAACAAATGAGCAGTTCTTC.

The chain carries TRBV6-5 and TRBJ2-3, with D perhaps matching TRBD2 (6 bases). Between the trimmed V and J ends, which lost 5 bases and 4 bases, there was a span of 13 bases. The CDR3 loop spans 14 amino acids. CDR1 is MNHEY, CDR2 SVGAGI, per germline. In nucleotides, the CDR3 is TGTGCCAGCAGTCCACTAGCAGTATCAGATACGCAGTATTTT. Encoded protein: CASSPLAVSDTQYF.

The rearrangement joins TRBV5-1 to TRBJ2-5, with 9 bases identical to TRBD2. V lost 0 bases, J lost 7 bases, and 4 bases stayed unmatched. The CDR3 extends over 14 amino acids. Germline CDR1 is SGHRS and CDR2 is YFSETQ. The CDR3 DNA follows: TGCGCCAGCAGCTTGGAGCGGGGGGCGGGGACCCAGTACTTC. Protein sequence: CASSLERGAGTQYF.

This rearrangement joins TRBV12-5 to TRBJ2-3, with TRBD2 matching 10 bases. Germline V gives CDR1 LGHNT, CDR2 FRNRAP. Losses at the gene ends were 5 bases for V and 2 bases for J; bases not matched to a gene: 4. The length of the CDR3 is 15 residues. CDR3 nucleotides: TGTGCTAGTGGTCTAGGACTAGCGGACACAGATACGCAGTATTTT. It specifies CASGLGLADTDTQYF.

J is TRBJ2-7 and V is TRBV4-1; D unresolved. The CDR3 spans 13 residues. Germline values: CDR1 MGHRA, CDR2 YSYEKL. The V end was cut by 2 bases, the J end by 3 bases, with 8 bases between. The CDR3 DNA reads TGCGCCAGCAGCCAAAACTTTCTCTACGAGCAGTACTTC. It yields the protein CASSQNFLYEQYF.

A few counts support this clone. This chain joins TRBV2 and TRBJ1-2; 12 bases are shared with TRBD1. In germline, CDR1 is SNHLY, CDR2 FYNNEI. The CDR3 has 14 residues. The junction had 5 bases not matched to a gene; V was cut back by 8 bases and J by 4 bases. This chain's CDR3 is CASSKGQGAYGYTF. CDR3 DNA sequence: TGTGCCAGCTCGAAGGGACAGGGGGCCTATGGCTACACCTTC.

This sequence joins TRBV5-1 and TRBJ1-2; D gene ambiguous. CDR1 SGHRS and CDR2 YFSETQ come from the germline V gene. With 4 bases removed from V and 1 base from J, the gap between germline ends came to 8 bases. The CDR3 has 13 residues. CDR3 DNA: TGCGCCAGCAGCCCTACCGATAACTATGGCTACACCTTC. Its protein is CASSPTDNYGYTF.

This chain uses TRBV4-1 with TRBJ1-3; D possibly corresponds to TRBD1 (6 bases). The CDR3 loop spans 17 amino acids. The germline gives CDR1 MGHRA, CDR2 YSYEKL. Trimming pared 0 bases from V and 5 bases from J, leaving 17 bases between. The CDR3 loop reads CASSQDTPGERRNTIYF. The CDR3 DNA follows: TGCGCCAGCAGCCAAGATACCCCAGGGGAACGGAGAAACACCATATATTTT.

V usage is TRBV27 and J usage is TRBJ2-5, with 8 nucleotides matching TRBD1. Germline V gives CDR1 MNHEY, CDR2 SMNVEV (reference sequence). CDR3 length: 14 amino acids. V shed 3 bases and J 7 bases; nucleotides not matched to a gene: 7. The CDR3 protein is CASSFQGAPGTQYF. The CDR3 nucleotides read TGTGCCAGCAGTTTTCAGGGGGCACCAGGGACCCAGTACTTC.

Only a few counts were recorded for this clone. The chain carries TRBV4-3 and TRBJ2-7; D not resolved. CDR1 and CDR2 from the germline V gene are LGHNA and YSLEER. Trimming stripped 0 bases from V and 4 bases from J, with 13 bases between. The CDR3 is 15 residues long. CDR3 sequence: CASSQEGSTRYEQYF. In DNA, the CDR3 is TGCGCCAGCAGCCAAGAGGGCAGTACTCGTTACGAGCAGTACTTC.

Points on this clone: One junction end does not reproduce the germline sequence, and a read error may be involved. The chain recombines TRBV10-2 with TRBJ2-2; TRBD1 matches at 11 bases. This CDR3 has 16 residues. Germline V gene sequence: CDR1 WSHSY, CDR2 SAAADI. In nucleotides, the CDR3 is TGCGCCAGCTCGGACAGGGGGCTCCAGAACGCCGGGGAGCTGTTTTTT. It yields the protein CASSDRGLQNAGELFF.